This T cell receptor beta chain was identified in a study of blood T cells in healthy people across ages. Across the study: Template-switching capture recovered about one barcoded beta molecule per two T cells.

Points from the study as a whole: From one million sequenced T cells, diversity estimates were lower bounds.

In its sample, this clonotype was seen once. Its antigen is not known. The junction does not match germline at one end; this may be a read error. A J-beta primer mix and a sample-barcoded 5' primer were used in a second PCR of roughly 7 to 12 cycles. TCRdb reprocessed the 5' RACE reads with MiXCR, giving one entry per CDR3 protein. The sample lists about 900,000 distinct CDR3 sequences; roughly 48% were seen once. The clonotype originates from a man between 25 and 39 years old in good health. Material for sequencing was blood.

CDR3 in amino acids: CSVEGRVYEQYF. CDR3 coding DNA: TGCAGCGTCGAAGGGAGGGTTTACGAGCAGTACTTC. The chain is built from TRBV29-1 and TRBJ2-7; TRBD2 aligns across 7 bases. The germline V gene has CDR1 SQVTM and CDR2 ANQGSEA. The CDR3 extends over 12 amino acids.